The next 4 T cell receptor beta chains were all read from a single sample in a study of T cell clonality in common variable immunodeficiency. No antigen is known for these receptors. Study results and limitations: Fewer deletions and N-nucleotide insertions were reportedly seen in common variable immunodeficiency TCR beta sequences.

Assay: immunoSEQ multiplex PCR; the TCRdb copy retains only in-frame clones and omits some. There are tens of thousands of clones in the sample, none observed a single time. Sequenced: peripheral blood mononuclear cells. The receptors were gathered from a human donor with common variable immunodeficiency.

This clone appeared many times. The observed sequence ends 3 residues before the CDR3 terminus, with the missing tail filled in from the germline J gene. J is TRBJ1-2 and V is TRBV7-8, with 7 nucleotides matching TRBD1. V gave up 0 bases and J gave up 7 bases; unmatched junction bases: 11. Germline values: CDR1 SGHVS, CDR2 FQNEAQ. CDR3 length equals 16 residues. CDR3 loop: CASSLAKQGVLGGYTF. Partial CDR3 DNA: TGTGCCAGCAGCTTAGCCAAGCAGGGGGTTCTAGGTGGC.

Concerning this clone: The read comes to an end 3 residues before the CDR3 does, leaving the germline J gene to fill in the end. This chain uses TRBV18 with TRBJ2-1; 12 bases are a match to TRBD2. The CDR3 totals 17 residues. The germline V gene has CDR1 KGHSH and CDR2 LQKENI. Germline trimming cut 4 bases from V and 3 bases from J; bases unmatched to any gene: 7. The sequenced part of the CDR3 DNA is TGTGCCAGCTCACGTCTAGCGGGGGGGCCAAACTACAATGAG. Translation gives CASSRLAGGPNYNE. The complete CDR3 protein is CASSRLAGGPNYNEQFF. The full variable domain, rest sourced from reference TRBV18 and TRBJ2-1, is NAGVMQNPRHLVRRRGQEARLRCSPMKGHSHVYWYRQLPEEGLKFMVYLQKENIIDESGMPKERFSAEFPKEGPSILRIQQVVRGDSAAYFCASSRLAGGPNYNEQFFGPGTRLTVL.

There are many counts of this clone. The CDR3 end falls 3 residues outside the read, so it is completed with the germline J gene. This chain uses TRBV7-2 with TRBJ2-6; D is perhaps TRBD1 (6 bases). The CDR3 spans 15 residues. Looked up from germline, CDR1 is SGHTA and CDR2 is FQGNSA. V was shortened by 5 bases and J by 4 bases, with 12 bases between the two germline ends. The CDR3 protein is CASSHAGAGANVLTF. The DNA read from the CDR3 is TGTGCCAGCAGCCATGCAGGGGCGGGGGCCAACGTC.

Note on this clone: The sequenced fragment ends 3 residues before the CDR3 boundary, so the rest is inferred from the germline J gene. The chain joins TRBV7-3 to TRBJ2-7; D is unresolved. Trimming took off 0 bases at V and 1 base at J, with 7 bases between the two ends. CDR1 SGHTA and CDR2 FQGTGA come from the germline V gene. The CDR3 loop spans 14 amino acids. CDR3 DNA, as far as it was read: TGTGCCAGCAGCTTAACACCAGGTTCCTACGAG. Amino acid sequence: CASSLTPGSYE. From start to end, the CDR3 is CASSLTPGSYEQYF.